This T cell receptor (beta chain) was identified during a study of shared clonotypes between healthy human individuals. Study as a whole: Per-donor plates numbered three CD4 naive, three CD4 memory, two CD8 naive and one CD8 memory.

The germline CDR1 and CDR2 sequences are SGHRS and YFSETQ. CDR3 length: 15 residues. V was clipped by 0 bases and J by 5 bases; unmatched bases: 5. Generated by immunoSEQ multiplex PCR, the TCRdb table keeps only in-frame clones and is missing some. The data hold about 980,000 clones, with less than 85% observed a single time. Study-level points and caveats: Clonotypes shared by all four donors outscored non-shared clonotypes in generation probability.

A note on this clone: Its antigen remains unknown. Other DNA sequences in this sample translate to the same CDR3.

The sequenced material came from memory CD4+ T cells sorted from blood. Subset given: CD45RA-negative fraction. This sequence originates from a man aged 18 to 29 in good health. The rearrangement uses TRBV5-1 and TRBJ2-3; 8 bases map to TRBD2. The CDR3 sequence is CASSLAGGPGDTQYF. The CDR3 DNA reads TGCGCCAGCAGCTTGGCGGGGGGGCCGGGAGATACGCAGTATTTT. Using reference TRBV5-1 and TRBJ2-3 for the parts outside the CDR3, the full variable domain is KAGVTQTPRYLIKTRGQQVTLSCSPISGHRSVSWYQQTPGQGLQFLFEYFSETQRNKGNFPGRFSGRQFSNSRSEMNVSTLELGDSALYLCASSLAGGPGDTQYFGPGTRLTVL.